One sample yielded the 6 T cell receptor beta chains listed below, sequenced in a study of T cells after yellow fever vaccination. TCRdb ran MiXCR on the 5' RACE reads and lists one entry per CDR3 protein. Here the sample spans some 54,000 distinct CDR3 sequences, 6.5% to 8% being singletons. The specimen was CD8+ T cells not binding an NS4B(214-222) dextramer, sorted from PBMCs, collected roughly 46 days after the first yellow fever vaccination. Every receptor here comes from a man aged 18 to 35 who received the YFV17D yellow fever vaccine.

This clonotype was seen only a few times. The chain links TRBV7-2 to TRBJ2-1; 11 bases align to TRBD2. This CDR3 has 15 amino acids. The V and J ends lost 6 bases and 5 bases, in that order; junction bases with no gene match: 6. Germline CDR1 reads SGHTA; CDR2 reads FQGNSA. The CDR3: CASRNLAGGHNEQFF. The CDR3, as DNA: TGTGCCAGCAGAAACCTAGCGGGGGGTCACAATGAGCAGTTCTTC. Supplemented by reference TRBV7-2 and TRBJ2-1, the full variable domain reads GAGVSQSPSNKVTEKGKDVELRCDPISGHTALYWYRQSLGQGLEFLIYFQGNSAPDKSGLPSDRFSAERTGGSVSTLTIQRTQQEDSAVYLCASRNLAGGHNEQFFGPGTRLTVL.

This clonotype appeared many times. V and J are TRBV7-6 and TRBJ2-2; D is tentatively TRBD1 or TRBD2 (5 bases each). The CDR3 is 16 residues long. Looked up from germline, CDR1 is SGHVS and CDR2 is FNYEAQ. Between the trimmed V and J ends, which lost 1 base and 3 bases, there was a span of 12 bases. CDR3 in DNA: TGTGCCAGCAGCTTAGGGGGCCTAGCCTACACCGGGGAGCTGTTTTTT. Its protein is CASSLGGLAYTGELFF.

The chain employs TRBV6-6 and TRBJ1-5; perhaps TRBD1 as D (5 bases). The CDR3 contains 13 residues. CDR1 and CDR2 (germline): MNHNY, SVGAGI (reference sequence). The V and J ends lost 7 bases and 10 bases respectively, with 17 bases between them. The DNA for the CDR3 is TGTGCCAGCACCAAAAATGGGGGTCAACCCCAGCATTTT. Protein sequence: CASTKNGGQPQHF.

The table lists this clonotype with many counts. This chain joins TRBV5-5 and TRBJ1-6; D is undetermined. V was shortened by 5 bases and J by 3 bases, with 6 bases between the two germline ends. The CDR3 is made up of 13 amino acids. Germline V gene sequence: CDR1 SGHKS, CDR2 YYEKEE (reference sequence). CDR3: CASRGDYNSPLHF. The CDR3 nucleotides are TGTGCCAGCAGGGGTGACTATAATTCACCCCTCCACTTT.

This clonotype was counted between two and nine times. J is TRBJ2-7 and V is TRBV29-1, with a possible D match to TRBD1 (6 bases). The CDR3 length is 12 residues. V lost 4 bases to trimming and J lost 4 bases, with 11 bases between them. Germline CDR1 reads SQVTM; CDR2 reads ANQGSEA. CDR3 nucleotide sequence: TGCAGCGTTGTGGGCGACAGGTACGAGCAGTACTTC. Its protein is CSVVGDRYEQYF.

The chain uses TRBV5-4 and TRBJ2-2, with TRBD2 matching 9 bases. Unmatched junction bases numbered 12, after V lost 3 bases and J lost 0 bases. Germline loops: CDR1 SGHNT, CDR2 YYREEE (reference sequence). CDR3 length: 19 residues. The CDR3 spells CASSSLAGAYRANTGELFF. In DNA form, the CDR3 reads TGTGCCAGCAGCTCCTTAGCGGGGGCCTACCGCGCGAACACCGGGGAGCTGTTTTTT.